In this sample, the clone carrying this T cell receptor beta chain turned up many times. Its antigen is not known. This sample was taken from a study of identical twins. Germline assignment: CDR1 SGHAT and CDR2 FQNNGV. Trimming removed 1 base from V and 0 bases from J, with 22 bases in between. CDR3 length: 20 residues. Whole-study results and caveats: Where out-of-frame alpha sequences were twin-shared, they showed excess low generation probability. Twins' surplus sharing was weaker for beta out-of-frame sequences.

A universal primer site was added by template switching, and unique molecular identifiers were carried by the cDNA. From the 5' RACE reads, TCRdb called clonotypes with MiXCR, one entry per CDR3 protein. The sample lists 690,000 or so distinct CDR3 sequences; over 8.5% were seen once. This same sample was also part of a study on yellow fever vaccine responses in identical twins.

This chain links TRBV11-2 with TRBJ2-1; a possible D gene is TRBD1 (5 bases). This clonotype originated in a woman under 30 in good health. Sequencing was carried out using PBMCs. CDR3 sequence: CASSLVSRPGRASSYNEQFF. The CDR3 nucleotides are TGTGCCAGCAGCTTAGTTAGCCGCCCCGGCAGGGCAAGCTCCTACAATGAGCAGTTCTTC.